The present entry profiles one TCR beta chain with its context. Depth targeted 1 in 200,000 to 1 in 1 million T cells, averaging 10x coverage per clonotype. The data were produced by immunoSEQ multiplex PCR, yet TCRdb's version contains in-frame clones alone and is incomplete. Among about 130,000 clones listed, approximately 83% were seen once. Per the germline V gene, CDR1 is SGHTA and CDR2 is FQGNSA. V trimming: 1 base; J trimming: 4 bases; junction bases outside the gene matches: 2. The CDR3 has 14 amino acids. This sample stems from a study of cytotoxic CD8 clonotypes in ibrutinib-treated CLL. Study in general: Enrolment comprised some twelve relapsed/refractory and more than 14 treatment-naive patients; under 18 were IGHV unmutated.

The clonotype was recovered from a human donor with chronic lymphocytic leukemia. Sequenced here: PBMCs, sampled after 24 months of ibrutinib treatment. The gene calls are TRBV7-2 and TRBJ2-7, with 9 nucleotides matching TRBD2. The CDR3 reads CASSLDSGGYEQYF. The CDR3 bases are TGTGCCAGCAGCTTAGATAGCGGGGGTTACGAGCAGTACTTC.